A selection of T cell receptor beta chains follows, all from one sample in a study of T cell responses to AZD1222 COVID-19 vaccine. Clones were sequenced by immunoSEQ multiplex PCR, and TCRdb holds only the in-frame ones, with some missing. The sample lists around 130,000 clones, approximately 93% occurring once. The starting material was peripheral blood, obtained on day 0 of AZD1222 vaccination. These receptors were collected from an adult in good health. Both conserved end residues are part of each CDR3. Each record gives: CDR3 length, clone size, V gene, D gene, J gene, CDR3 protein, CDR3 DNA. The D gene is left open where the match is weak. The size field is filled for only some rows; it gives once, few, many or a size class.

>16|once|TRBV5-6|NA|TRBJ2-2
CASSIRDGTNTGELFF
TGTGCCAGCAGCATCAGGGACGGGACGAACACCGGGGAGCTGTTTTTT
>13|NA|TRBV6-2/TRBV6-3|NA|TRBJ1-1
CASSYRGNTEAFF
TGTGCCAGCAGTTACCGGGGGAACACTGAAGCTTTCTTT
>14|NA|TRBV7-2|NA|TRBJ1-5
CASSLGGFWQPQHF
TGTGCCAGCAGCTTAGGCGGGTTCTGGCAGCCCCAGCATTTT
>14|NA|TRBV2|NA|TRBJ1-1
CASSEQAKSTEAFF
TGTGCCAGCAGTGAACAGGCCAAGAGCACTGAAGCTTTCTTT
>13|once|TRBV29-1|NA|TRBJ1-3
CSVLTQAGNTIYF
TGCAGCGTTCTCACTCAGGCGGGAAACACCATATATTTT
>16|medium-sized|TRBV11-2|NA|TRBJ1-2
CASSLDEGNYNYGYTF
TGTGCCAGCAGCTTAGATGAGGGAAATTATAACTATGGCTACACCTTC
>12|NA|TRBV7-6|TRBD2|TRBJ2-7
CASSPGGSEQYF
TGTGCCAGCAGCCCGGGGGGGAGCGAGCAGTACTTC
>15|NA|TRBV11-2|NA|TRBJ1-2
CASSRGPQGLSGYTF
TGTGCCAGCAGTAGGGGTCCTCAGGGCTTGAGTGGCTACACCTTC
>17|NA|TRBV4-1|TRBD1|TRBJ1-2
CASSPPPGQGKRDGYTF
TGCGCCAGCAGCCCTCCGCCGGGACAGGGGAAACGTGATGGCTACACCTTC
>13|NA|TRBV27|NA|TRBJ1-2
CASRPSPSYGYTF
TGTGCCAGCAGGCCCTCGCCCTCCTATGGCTACACCTTC
>16|NA|TRBV5-6|NA|TRBJ2-5
CASSLQGDSLQETQYF
TGTGCCAGCAGCTTGCAAGGAGATAGCCTCCAAGAGACCCAGTACTTC
>16|NA|TRBV5-6|TRBD2|TRBJ2-7
CASSRILAGGHYEQYF
TGTGCCAGCAGCCGAATACTAGCGGGGGGGCACTACGAGCAGTACTTC
>15|NA|TRBV19|TRBD1|TRBJ1-1
CASQKQGLGNTEAFF
TGTGCCAGTCAAAAACAGGGGCTGGGGAACACTGAAGCTTTCTTT
>15|NA|TRBV6-5|NA|TRBJ1-5
CASTADRAGGQPQHF
TGTGCCAGCACTGCTGATCGGGCTGGGGGACAGCCCCAGCATTTT
>17|NA|TRBV5-4|TRBD2|TRBJ2-1
CASSRGGAGVDYNEQFF
TGTGCCAGCAGCAGGGGGGGAGCGGGGGTCGATTACAATGAGCAGTTCTTC
>14|NA|TRBV18|NA|TRBJ1-3
CASSPSGARNTIYF
TGTGCCAGCTCACCTAGCGGGGCTAGAAACACCATATATTTT